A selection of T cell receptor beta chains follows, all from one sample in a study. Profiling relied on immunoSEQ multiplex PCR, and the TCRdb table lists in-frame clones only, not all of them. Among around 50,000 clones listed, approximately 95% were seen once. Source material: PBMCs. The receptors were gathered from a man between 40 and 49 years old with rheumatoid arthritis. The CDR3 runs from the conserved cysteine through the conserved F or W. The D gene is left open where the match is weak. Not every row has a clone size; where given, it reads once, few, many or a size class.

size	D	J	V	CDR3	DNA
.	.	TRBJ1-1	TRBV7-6	CASSLLNFGFTEAFF	TGTGCCAGCAGCTTACTCAATTTCGGGTTCACTGAAGCTTTCTTT
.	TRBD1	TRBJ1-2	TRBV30	CAWGWDRVNYGYTF	TGTGCCTGGGGCTGGGACAGGGTTAACTATGGCTACACCTTC
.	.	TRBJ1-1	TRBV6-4	CASRDGLSDEAFF	TGTGCCAGCAGGGACGGCCTCTCGGATGAAGCTTTCTTT
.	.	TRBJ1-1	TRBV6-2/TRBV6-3	CASSYSGRNTEAFF	TGTGCCAGCAGTTACTCGGGGAGGAACACTGAAGCTTTCTTT
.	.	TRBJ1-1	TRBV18	CASSPTDNTEAFF	TGTGCCAGCTCACCTACAGATAACACTGAAGCTTTCTTT
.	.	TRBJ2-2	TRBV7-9	CASSSNKAGQRYTGELFF	TGTGCCAGCAGCTCCAACAAGGCGGGACAGAGATACACCGGGGAGCTGTTTTTT
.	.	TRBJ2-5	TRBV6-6	CASSYSQETQYF	TGTGCCAGCAGTTACTCGCAAGAGACCCAGTACTTC
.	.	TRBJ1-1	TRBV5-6	CASSLPTSMNTEAFF	TGTGCCAGCAGCCTGCCTACGAGCATGAACACTGAAGCTTTCTTT
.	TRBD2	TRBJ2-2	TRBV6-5	CASRLSGRSTGELFF	TGTGCCAGCAGATTAAGCGGGAGATCCACCGGGGAGCTGTTTTTT
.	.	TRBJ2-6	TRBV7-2	CASSLALAGANVLTF	TGTGCCAGCAGCTTAGCTCTGGCCGGGGCCAACGTCCTGACTTTC
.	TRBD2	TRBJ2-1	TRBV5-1	CASSSQAGDYNEQFF	TGCGCCAGCAGCTCCCAAGCGGGGGACTACAATGAGCAGTTCTTC
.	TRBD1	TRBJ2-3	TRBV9	CASSVEGAATDTQYF	TGTGCCAGCAGCGTAGAGGGGGCGGCCACAGATACGCAGTATTTT
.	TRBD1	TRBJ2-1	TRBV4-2	CASSQPGQRYNEQFF	TGTGCCAGCAGCCAGCCGGGACAGAGATACAATGAGCAGTTCTTC
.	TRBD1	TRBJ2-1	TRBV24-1	CATSDLDRGDGNEQFF	TGTGCCACCAGTGACCTCGACAGGGGGGATGGGAATGAGCAGTTCTTC
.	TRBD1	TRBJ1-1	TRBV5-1	CASSFRTGNNEAFF	TGCGCCAGCAGCTTCCGGACAGGGAATAATGAAGCTTTCTTT
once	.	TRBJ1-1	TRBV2	CASSETTVNTEAFF	TGTGCCAGCAGTGAGACGACGGTGAACACTGAAGCTTTCTTT
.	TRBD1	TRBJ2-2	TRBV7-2	CASTPRDRGLTGELFF	TGTGCCAGCACCCCGCGGGACAGGGGATTGACCGGGGAGCTGTTTTTT
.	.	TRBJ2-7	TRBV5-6	CASSLGSRAYEQYF	TGTGCCAGCAGCTTGGGTAGCAGAGCCTACGAGCAGTACTTC
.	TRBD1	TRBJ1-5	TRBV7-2	CASSLGRDRNQPQHF	TGTGCCAGCAGCTTAGGCCGGGACAGAAATCAGCCCCAGCATTTT
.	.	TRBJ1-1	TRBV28	CASSGGGRWTEAFF	TGTGCCAGCAGTGGTGGGGGGCGCTGGACTGAAGCTTTCTTT
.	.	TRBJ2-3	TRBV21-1	CASSKPGTGSSGKTTDTQYF	TGTGCCAGCAGCAAACCGGGGACAGGGAGCAGCGGGAAGACCACAGATACGCAGTATTTT
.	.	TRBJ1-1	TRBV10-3	CAISESRVGNTEAFF	TGTGCCATCAGTGAGTCGAGGGTGGGGAACACTGAAGCTTTCTTT
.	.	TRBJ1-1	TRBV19	CATDRSNTEAFF	TGTGCCACGGACAGATCGAACACTGAAGCTTTCTTT
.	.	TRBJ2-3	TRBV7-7	CASSSAGASTDTQYF	TGTGCTAGCAGCTCTGCGGGGGCTAGCACAGATACGCAGTATTTT
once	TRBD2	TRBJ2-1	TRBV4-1	CASSPHLRERGSSYNEQFF	TGCGCCAGCAGCCCACATCTCCGGGAGCGGGGTAGCTCCTACAATGAGCAGTTCTTC
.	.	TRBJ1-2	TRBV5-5	CASSLDGSYGYTF	TGTGCCAGCAGCTTGGACGGCAGCTATGGCTACACCTTC
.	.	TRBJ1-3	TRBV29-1	CSATQNPGNTIYF	TGCAGCGCTACACAGAACCCTGGAAACACCATATATTTT
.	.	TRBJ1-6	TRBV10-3	CAITSSGRGNSPLHF	TGTGCCATCACCTCGTCAGGACGGGGTAATTCACCCCTCCACTTT
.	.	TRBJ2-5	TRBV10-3	CAIRSQGGPQETQYF	TGTGCCATCAGATCACAGGGCGGACCTCAAGAGACCCAGTACTTC
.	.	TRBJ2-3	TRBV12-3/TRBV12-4	CASGSLEGDTQYF	TGTGCCAGCGGATCCTTAGAAGGGGATACGCAGTATTTT
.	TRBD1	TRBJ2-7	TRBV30	CAMDRARNEQYF	TGTGCCATGGACAGGGCTCGTAACGAGCAGTACTTC
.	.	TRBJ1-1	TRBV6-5	CASSYSSSGNTEAFF	TGTGCCAGCAGTTACAGTTCCTCTGGGAACACTGAAGCTTTCTTT
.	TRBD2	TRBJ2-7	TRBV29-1	CSATGTSVYEQYF	TGCAGCGCAACCGGGACTAGCGTCTACGAGCAGTACTTC
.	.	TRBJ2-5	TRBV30	CAWSVRSGTLETQYF	TGTGCCTGGAGTGTACGGAGTGGCACCTTGGAGACCCAGTACTTC
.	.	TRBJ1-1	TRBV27	CASSLQGLRGTEAFF	TGTGCCAGCAGTTTACAGGGCCTTCGGGGCACTGAAGCTTTCTTT
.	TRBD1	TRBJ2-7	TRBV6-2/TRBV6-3	CASSSPGQGAYEQYF	TGTGCCAGCAGTTCCCCGGGACAGGGGGCCTACGAGCAGTACTTC
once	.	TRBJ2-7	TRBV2	CAQSPGDLPYEQYF	TGTGCCCAAAGCCCAGGGGATTTACCCTACGAGCAGTACTTC
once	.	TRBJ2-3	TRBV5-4	CASSWGEGTDTQYF	TGTGCCAGCAGCTGGGGGGAAGGAACAGATACGCAGTATTTT
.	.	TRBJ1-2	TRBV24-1	CATSDPFPRLDRRYGYTF	TGTGCCACCAGTGATCCTTTCCCCAGGCTAGACAGGCGTTATGGCTACACCTTC
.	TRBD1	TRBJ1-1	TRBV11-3	CASSKGTVDTEAFF	TGTGCCAGCAGCAAAGGGACAGTTGACACTGAAGCTTTCTTT
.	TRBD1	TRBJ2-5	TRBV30	CAWSAPGQPKETQYF	TGTGCCTGGAGTGCTCCGGGACAGCCGAAAGAGACCCAGTACTTC
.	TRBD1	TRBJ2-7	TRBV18	CASSPKAQGAWEQYF	TGTGCCAGCTCACCTAAGGCGCAGGGGGCTTGGGAGCAGTACTTC
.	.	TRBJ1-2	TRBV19	CASSPSGAERASYGYTF	TGTGCCAGTAGTCCGTCGGGGGCGGAGAGGGCCTCCTATGGCTACACCTTC
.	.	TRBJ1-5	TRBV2	CASSPVGGRDQPQHF	TGTGCCAGCTCCCCGGTCGGGGGTAGGGATCAGCCCCAGCATTTT
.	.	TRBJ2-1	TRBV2	CASISGLQGNEQFF	TGTGCCAGCATAAGCGGCTTGCAGGGGAATGAGCAGTTCTTC
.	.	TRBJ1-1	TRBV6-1	CASSVEGRRRDAEAFF	TGTGCCAGCAGTGTTGAGGGGCGTCGGCGGGACGCTGAAGCTTTCTTT
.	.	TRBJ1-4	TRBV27	CASSLGPTGEKLFF	TGTGCCAGCAGTCTCGGCCCTACTGGCGAAAAACTGTTTTTT
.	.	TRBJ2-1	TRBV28	CASTLRYTYNEQFF	TGTGCCAGCACCCTAAGGTACACTTACAATGAGCAGTTCTTC
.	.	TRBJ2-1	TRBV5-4	CASSLGRSSNYNEQFF	TGTGCCAGCAGCTTGGGTCGTAGTAGCAACTACAATGAGCAGTTCTTC
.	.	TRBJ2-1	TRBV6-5	CASLIRVELGEQFF	TGTGCCAGCCTTATCCGGGTTGAGCTCGGTGAGCAGTTCTTC
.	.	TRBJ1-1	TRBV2	CASTPGRGRTEAFF	TGTGCCAGCACCCCGGGTCGGGGGCGAACTGAAGCTTTCTTT
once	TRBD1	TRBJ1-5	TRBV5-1	CASSEGTGNQPQHF	TGCGCCAGCAGCGAGGGGACAGGTAACCAGCCCCAGCATTTT
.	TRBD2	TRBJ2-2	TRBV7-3	CASSSGIQRTGELFF	TGTGCCAGCTCCAGCGGGATCCAGCGGACCGGGGAGCTGTTTTTT